This T cell receptor beta chain was captured in a study of cytomegalovirus exposure and HLA in healthy donors. Findings and limits, study-wide: After further analysis at a later stage, 16,951 TCR beta sequences were associated with HLA alleles at 0.05 false discovery rate. Later on, analysis showed that most CMV-associated TCR beta chains appeared to be HLA-restricted. The study found most TCR sequences rare, yet found some public TCRs in many donors.

PCR primers comprised 60 Vbeta and 13 Jbeta primers. Original handling: In a later analysis, the count reached 80 million or so unique TCR beta chains, with 9 million to 11 million shared. Sequencing used immunoSEQ multiplex PCR; TCRdb keeps in-frame clones, though not all of them. The V and J calls and clone size are taken from that table; D and trimming were inferred from the DNA. The table includes 170,000 or so clones, about four fifths detected once. This clone was seen more than once but under ten times. The antigen is undetermined. What was sequenced was PBMCs. The TCR originated in a woman in her fifties or sixties in good health and CMV-seropositive.

The chain's CDR3 is CASKGTGTFNEQYF. CDR3 DNA: TGTGCCAGCAAAGGGACAGGGACGTTCAACGAGCAGTACTTC. The chain combines TRBV28 with TRBJ2-7, with 9 bases matching TRBD1. Trimming took 7 bases from V and 5 from J; bases not matched to a gene: 9. In germline, CDR1 is MDHEN, CDR2 SYDVKM. The CDR3 has 14 amino acids.